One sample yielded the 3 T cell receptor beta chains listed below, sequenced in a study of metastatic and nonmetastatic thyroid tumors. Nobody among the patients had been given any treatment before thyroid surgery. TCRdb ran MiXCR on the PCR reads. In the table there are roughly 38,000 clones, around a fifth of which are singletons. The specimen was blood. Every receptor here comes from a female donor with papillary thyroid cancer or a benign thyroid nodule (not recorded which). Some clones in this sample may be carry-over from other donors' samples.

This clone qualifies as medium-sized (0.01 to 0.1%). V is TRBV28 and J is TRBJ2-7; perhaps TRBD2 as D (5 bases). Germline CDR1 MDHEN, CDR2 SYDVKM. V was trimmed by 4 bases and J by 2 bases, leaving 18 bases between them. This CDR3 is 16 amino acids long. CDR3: CASSSAVLAFPYEQYF. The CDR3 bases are TGTGCCAGCAGTTCCGCTGTTTTAGCGTTTCCCTACGAGCAGTACTTC.

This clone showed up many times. The chain's CDR3 is CSARDRTGITGELFF. The CDR3 DNA follows: TGCAGTGCTAGAGATCGGACAGGGATCACCGGGGAGCTGTTTTTT. The chain links TRBV20-1 to TRBJ2-2; 8 positions agree with TRBD1. The CDR3 totals 15 residues. Trimming at V came to 0 bases and at J to 4 bases, leaving 4 bases not matched to a gene. Germline assignment: CDR1 DFQATT and CDR2 SNEGSKA (reference sequence).

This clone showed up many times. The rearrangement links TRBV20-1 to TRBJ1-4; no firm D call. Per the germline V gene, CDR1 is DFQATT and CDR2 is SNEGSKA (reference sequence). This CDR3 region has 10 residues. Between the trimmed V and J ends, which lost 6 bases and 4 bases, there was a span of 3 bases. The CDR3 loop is CSAYNEKLFF. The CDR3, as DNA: TGCAGTGCCTATAATGAAAAACTGTTTTTT.